The 12 T cell receptor beta chains given below trace back to one sample, sequenced in a study of cytomegalovirus exposure and HLA in healthy donors (dated by TCRdb to about 2017). Library creation used the immunoSEQ multiplex PCR assay. A mixture of 60 forward primers for TCR Vbeta segments and 13 reverse primers for TCR Jbeta segments was used in the multiplex PCR. Here the immuneACCESS table is served through TCRdb, limited to in-frame sequences with V and J called. Missing clones are a known gap in these copies; in checked studies unresolved V genes cover under half, and the rest lacks a known reason. The sample table shows under 200,000 clones, and about 59% are seen once. Together, the top ten hold less than 3% of the sample. Material: PBMCs. All receptors derive from a man aged 35 to 55 in good health and CMV-seronegative.

J is TRBJ2-7 and V is TRBV9; the D gene is possibly TRBD1 (5 bases). Trimming took 0 bases from V and 4 from J, leaving 14 bases between them. From germline, CDR1 is SGDLS and CDR2 YYNGEE. The CDR3 is 15 amino acids. The DNA of the CDR3 is TGTGCCAGCAGCGTAGGGGGCAGGAGTGTGTACGAGCAGTACTTC. Translating it yields CASSVGGRSVYEQYF.

This clone appeared a few times. The rearrangement joins TRBV5-3 to TRBJ1-3; possible D gene TRBD1, 6 bases. TRBV5-3 belongs to the ORF category, with a function that is uncertain. The CDR3 spans 14 residues. The ends were cut back, 3 bases at V and 4 bases at J, with 11 bases in the middle. This chain's CDR3 is CARSSRGSGNTIYF. CDR3 in DNA: TGTGCCAGAAGCTCTAGGGGGTCGGGAAACACCATATATTTT.

This clone was detected only a few times. The rearrangement links TRBV5-4 to TRBJ2-3, with no clear D. There are 14 residues in the CDR3. CDR1 and CDR2 (germline): SGHNT, YYREEE (reference sequence). The ends were cut back, 3 bases at V and 6 bases at J, with 14 bases in the middle. This CDR3 is CASSSRRVLDTQYF. DNA of the CDR3: TGTGCCAGCAGCTCCCGCCGGGTTTTGGATACGCAGTATTTT.

V usage is TRBV6-1 and J usage is TRBJ2-5, with 8 bases fitting TRBD2. V lost 8 bases and J lost 5; bases outside the gene matches: 13. Per the germline V gene, CDR1 is MNHNS and CDR2 is SASEGT. CDR3 length equals 15 residues. The CDR3 DNA reads TGTGCCAGCGACGAGGCGGCAGGCGGGGGGGAGACCCAGTACTTC. Protein product: CASDEAAGGGETQYF.

This CDR3 reads CASIQGEGFDPGELFF. The CDR3 DNA follows: TGTGCCAGCATCCAGGGGGAAGGGTTTGATCCCGGGGAGCTGTTTTTT. The V and J genes are TRBV2 and TRBJ2-2; 7 bases map to TRBD1. The ends lost 7 bases at V and 6 bases at J; junction bases unmatched: 14. The germline CDR1 and CDR2 sequences are SNHLY and FYNNEI. The CDR3 runs 16 residues.

V gene TRBV14 combines with J gene TRBJ1-1; D is unclear. Germline-derived CDR1 and CDR2 are SGHDN and FVKESK. This CDR3 spans 15 amino acids. V lost 2 bases, J lost 4 bases, and 14 bases lay in between. The DNA of the CDR3 is TGTGCCAGCAGCCAACGGGCGGGCTTCGGCACTGAAGCTTTCTTT. It specifies CASSQRAGFGTEAFF.

This clone was seen a few times. Other DNA variants within this sample encode the same CDR3. V usage is TRBV5-1 and J usage is TRBJ2-7, with 12 positions matching TRBD1. There are 14 residues in the CDR3. Unmatched junction bases numbered 6, after V lost 4 bases and J lost 7 bases. Germline CDR1 and CDR2: SGHRS and YFSETQ. The CDR3 coding sequence is TGCGCCAGCAGCCCGGGACAGGGGGCTCGGGAGCAGTACTTC. It specifies CASSPGQGAREQYF.

The chain couples TRBV4-3 to TRBJ2-7; 8 bases align to TRBD2. Germline loops: CDR1 LGHNA, CDR2 YSLEER. V gave up 3 bases and J gave up 2 bases; unmatched junction bases: 6. CDR3 length: 15 amino acids. The DNA of the CDR3 is TGCGCCAGCAGCCAGGATAGCGGGACCCCCTACGAGCAGTACTTC. Residues: CASSQDSGTPYEQYF.

This clone has just a few counts. J is TRBJ1-2 and V is TRBV29-1, with TRBD1 matching over 8 bases. V gave up 6 bases and J gave up 4 bases; unmatched junction bases: 4. The length of the CDR3 is 12 residues. Germline-derived CDR1 and CDR2 are SQVTM and ANQGSEA. Here the CDR3 reads CSVGQGRYGYTF. DNA for the CDR3: TGCAGCGTCGGACAGGGACGCTATGGCTACACCTTC.

CDR3 sequence reads: CASSLGGARNYEQYF. The CDR3 DNA is TGTGCCAGCAGCTTGGGTGGGGCCCGGAACTACGAGCAGTACTTC. This rearrangement joins TRBV5-6 to TRBJ2-7; possibly TRBD1 for D (5 bases). Germline values: CDR1 SGHDT, CDR2 YYEEEE. The CDR3 covers 15 residues. V was trimmed by 0 bases and J by 3 bases, leaving 13 bases between them.

Only a few counts were recorded for this clone. The chain has TRBV18 and TRBJ1-3; 7 nucleotides align to TRBD1. The CDR3 extends over 15 amino acids. With V trimmed by 1 base and J by 3 bases, 3 bases remained unmatched. Germline CDR1 reads KGHSH; CDR2 reads LQKENI. The CDR3 DNA is TGTGCCAGCTCACCACAGACAGGGAGTGGAAACACCATATATTTT. This codes for CASSPQTGSGNTIYF.

This chain links TRBV4-3 with TRBJ2-1; the D gene is possibly TRBD2 (5 bases). The CDR3 length is 15 residues. Trimming removed 1 base from V and 6 bases from J, with 13 bases in between. The V gene's germline CDR1 is LGHNA and CDR2 YSLEER. CDR3 sequence: CASSQVGIGGNEQFF. CDR3 nucleotides: TGCGCCAGCAGCCAAGTGGGAATAGGAGGCAATGAGCAGTTCTTC.